One and the same sample provided the 29 T cell receptor beta chains below, sequenced in a study of tumor and adjacent non-tumor tissue in lung cancer. TCRbeta libraries were built with three rounds of nested PCR, modified from ARM-PCR. TCRdb re-called the multiplex PCR reads with MiXCR, one entry per CDR3 protein. The sample includes 70,000 to 90,000 distinct CDR3 sequences, around four fifths of them seen just once. RNA was extracted from bulk tissue without any cell sorting. The sequencing sample was made of lung tumor tissue. The receptor set was obtained from a woman aged 50 to 65 with non-small cell lung cancer.

To note about this clonotype: One end of the junction is discordant with germline, which a read error may explain. The chain recombines TRBV5-4 with TRBJ2-1, with 11 nucleotides matching TRBD2. The length of the CDR3 is 16 residues. Per germline, CDR1 SGHNT and CDR2 YYREEE (reference sequence). CDR3 coding DNA: TGTGCCAGCAGCAATGGGACTAGCGGCTCCTACAATAAGCAGTTCTTC. It is translated as CASSNGTSGSYNKQFF.

This clonotype was seen at least ten times. The chain recombines TRBV28 with TRBJ1-3; tentative D call: TRBD1 (5 bases). The CDR3 totals 15 residues. V was clipped by 6 bases and J by 3 bases, with 15 bases between them. Per germline, CDR1 MDHEN and CDR2 SYDVKM. This CDR3 is CASSLEGFFGNTIYF. As DNA, the CDR3 is TGTGCCAGCAGCCTAGAGGGGTTTTTTGGAAACACCATATATTTT.

Concerning this clonotype itself: Likely a read error: the CDR3 ends without its conserved phenylalanine or tryptophan. This chain links TRBV5-5 with TRBJ1-5; D not resolved. Per germline, CDR1 SGHKS and CDR2 YYEKEE (reference sequence). This CDR3 region has 15 residues. Trimming left V 2 bases short and J 9 bases short, with 18 bases between. The CDR3 nucleotides read TGTGCCAGCAGCTTCCTCTCTGGAGCCGCCTGGCCCCAGCATATT. It translates to CASSFLSGAAWPQHI.

There are many counts of this clonotype. The chain recombines TRBV28 with TRBJ1-1; D ambiguous. Germline assignment: CDR1 MDHEN and CDR2 SYDVKM. Trimming shortened V by 6 bases and J by 3 bases, and 14 bases separated the two germline ends. The CDR3 loop spans 14 amino acids. The CDR3 DNA reads as TGTGCCAGCAGCCCCTGGACGGCCTACACTGAAGCTTTCTTT. Translated: CASSPWTAYTEAFF.

On this clonotype: Being one base from a much bigger clone, this may be a read error. The V gene is TRBV7-9, the J gene TRBJ2-3; 8 nucleotides match TRBD2. The germline V gene encodes CDR1 SEHNR and CDR2 FQNEAQ (reference sequence). This CDR3 has 15 amino acids. The CDR3 loop is CVSSLLAVTTDTQYF. DNA of the CDR3: TGTGTCAGCAGCCTACTAGCGGTGACCACAGATACGCAGTATTTT.

A remark on this clonotype: One junction end does not reproduce the germline sequence, and a read error may be involved. The CDR3 spells CSTSRGDSNQPRHF. For the CDR3, the DNA is TGCAGTACTAGCCGGGGTGATAGCAATCAGCCCCGGCATTTT. This chain connects TRBV20-1 to TRBJ1-5; D unresolved. The germline gives CDR1 DFQATT, CDR2 SNEGSKA (reference sequence). The CDR3 runs to 14 residues.

As to this clonotype: The junction departs from the called germline gene at one end, perhaps through a read error. The chain has TRBV11-2 and TRBJ2-5; D is perhaps TRBD2 (6 bases). The CDR3 has 16 amino acids. CDR1 SGHAT and CDR2 FQNNGV come from the germline V gene. The CDR3 bases are TGTGCCAGTAGCTTAGGAGGGGCGGGGAACCAAGAGAGCCAGCATTTC. Translation gives CASSLGGAGNQESQHF.

Turning to this clonotype: This may stem from a read error, because a much larger clone lies one nucleotide away. V is TRBV5-6 and J is TRBJ2-5; 7 positions match TRBD2. The CDR3 totals 14 residues. Per germline, CDR1 SGHDT and CDR2 YYEEEE. CDR3 DNA sequence: TGTACCAGCAACAAGCGGATAGCGGGAGAGACCCAGTACTTC. It is translated as CTSNKRIAGETQYF. Full variable domain (missing parts from reference TRBV5-6 and TRBJ2-5): DAGVTQSPTHLIKTRGQQVTLRCSPKSGHDTVSWYQQALGQGPQFIFQYYEEEERQRGNFPDRFSGHQFPNYSSELNVNALLLGDSALYLCTSNKRIAGETQYFGPGTRLLVL.

As for this clonotype: The CDR3 end shows no conserved phenylalanine or tryptophan, and so a read error is likely. This sequence joins TRBV6-6 and TRBJ2-5; tentative D call: TRBD2 (5 bases). Germline assignment: CDR1 MNHNY and CDR2 SVGAGI (reference sequence). The CDR3 extends over 13 amino acids. Written as DNA, the CDR3 is TGCGCCAGCAGTTACGGAGGCCCAGAGACCCAGTACTCC. It translates to CASSYGGPETQYS.

V usage is TRBV6-1 and J usage is TRBJ1-5, with 7 bases identical to TRBD1. The end of the DNA aligns better with TRBJ2-3, so the J call may be wrong. The germline V gene encodes CDR1 MNHNS and CDR2 SASEGT. The CDR3 is 15 residues long. The CDR3 loop is CASTIRWDSRQPQYF. CDR3 bases: TGTGCCAGCACTATACGCTGGGACAGTCGTCAGCCCCAGTATTTT.

The chain combines TRBV29-1 with TRBJ2-1, with a tentative D call TRBD1 (5 bases). Germline-derived CDR1 and CDR2 are SQVTM and ANQGSEA. This CDR3 has 12 amino acids. V lost 7 bases and J lost 8, with 15 bases in between. Here the CDR3 DNA reads TGCAGCGGGATCGGACAATACGATGAGCAGTTCTTC. It specifies CSGIGQYDEQFF.

Concerning this clonotype itself: An end of the junction differs from the germline gene, which may be a read error. J is TRBJ2-5 and V is TRBV29-1; D is undetermined. From germline, CDR1 is SQVTM and CDR2 ANQGSEA. This CDR3 is built from 14 residues. In DNA form, the CDR3 reads TGCAGCATTGAGCTTGCGACGTACCAAGAGACCCAGAACTTC. Its protein product is CSIELATYQETQNF.

The chain links TRBV29-1 to TRBJ2-1, with D possibly being TRBD1 (5 bases). The ends were cut back, 7 bases at V and 10 bases at J, with 14 bases in the middle. Germline CDR1 is SQVTM and CDR2 is ANQGSEA. The CDR3 length is 11 residues. In nucleotides, the CDR3 is TGCAGCGCCCAATCAACAGGCGAGCAGTTCTTC. Translated: CSAQSTGEQFF.

As concerns this clonotype: The conserved final phenylalanine or tryptophan is absent from the CDR3, which likely points to a read error. The rearrangement links TRBV12-3 or TRBV12-4 to TRBJ2-1; no clear D. The CDR3 has 13 amino acids. CDR3 in DNA: TGTGCCAGTAGTTTTAATGTCGGCGATGAGCAGTTCTCC. It codes for CASSFNVGDEQFS.

This clonotype was seen many times. The CDR3 sequence is CSARGPAGTGELFF. In DNA form, the CDR3 reads TGCAGTGCTAGGGGTCCGGCGGGAACCGGGGAGCTGTTTTTT. The chain employs TRBV20-1 and TRBJ2-2, with D perhaps matching TRBD2 (6 bases). This CDR3 spans 14 amino acids. V dropped 3 bases and J dropped 5 bases, with 13 bases sitting between them. CDR1 DFQATT and CDR2 SNEGSKA come from the germline V gene (reference sequence).

This clonotype turned up a few times. A read error may explain this, as a much larger clone is one base away. The V gene is TRBV12-3 or TRBV12-4, the J gene TRBJ1-2; D is undetermined. The CDR3 loop spans 14 amino acids. CDR3 sequence reads: CASSLGRSAVGYAF. The CDR3 DNA is TGTGCCAGCAGTTTAGGCAGGTCAGCGGTTGGCTACGCCTTC.

With regard to this clonotype: A read error may be the cause here, since a much bigger clone is one base away. The rearrangement links TRBV20-1 to TRBJ2-3; 8 positions agree with TRBD1. The CDR3 loop spans 14 amino acids. Germline V gives CDR1 DFQATT, CDR2 SNEGSKA (reference sequence). The junction had 12 bases not matched to a gene; V was cut back by 3 bases and J by 10 bases. The CDR3 spells CSASQQGAIDAQYF. Written as DNA, the CDR3 is TGCAGTGCTAGTCAGCAGGGGGCTATTGATGCGCAGTATTTT.

This clonotype was recorded many times. The rearrangement uses TRBV2 and TRBJ1-1, with 7 bases fitting TRBD1. This CDR3 has 13 residues. J gave up 2 bases and V 5 bases, and 2 bases lay outside the gene matches. Germline values: CDR1 SNHLY, CDR2 FYNNEI. The CDR3 loop reads CASSRQGNTEAFF. The CDR3 region has the DNA TGTGCCAGCAGTCGACAGGGTAACACTGAAGCTTTCTTT. Complete variable domain (other parts from reference TRBV2 and TRBJ1-1): EPEVTQTPSHQVTQMGQEVILRCVPISNHLYFYWYRQILGQKVEFLVSFYNNEISEKSEIFDDQFSVERPDGSNFTLKIRSTKLEDSAMYFCASSRQGNTEAFFGQGTRLTVV.

Of note for this clonotype: One end of the junction fails to match germline, which may point to a read error. This rearrangement joins TRBV29-1 to TRBJ2-2, with a tentative D call TRBD2 (5 bases). The CDR3 is made up of 15 amino acids. Germline V lookup: CDR1 SQVTM, CDR2 ANQGSEA. CDR3 residues: CSTRISLANTGVLFF. CDR3 sequence (DNA): TGCAGCACTCGTATCTCTCTCGCGAACACCGGGGTGCTGTTTTTT.

Concerning this clonotype: Sequence at one end of the junction differs from germline and may be a read error. The genes are TRBV4-2 and TRBJ2-1; D is uncertain. Germline V gene sequence: CDR1 LGHNA, CDR2 YNFKEQ. This CDR3 contains 11 residues. The chain's CDR3 is CASSHSGEQFF. The CDR3 coding sequence is TGTGCCAGTAGCCATAGTGGTGAGCAGTTCTTC.

To note about this clonotype: The CDR3 end shows no conserved phenylalanine or tryptophan, and so a read error is likely. It is unclear where the CDR3 begins or ends on the DNA, so no DNA is shown, and the CDR3 is as TCRdb lists it. The gene calls are TRBV11-2 and TRBJ2-1. CDR1 is SGHAT, CDR2 FQNNGV, per germline. The CDR3 sequence runs 14 residues, both termini included. The CDR3 spells CASSFGNVDSEQFA.

The J gene is TRBJ1-5, the V gene TRBV4-1; D remains ambiguous. The CDR3 has 15 amino acids. The germline CDR1 and CDR2 sequences are MGHRA and YSYEKL. The CDR3 reads CTSSQVPGSNQPQHF. The DNA for the CDR3 is TGCACTAGCAGCCAAGTACCTGGTAGCAATCAGCCCCAGCATTTT.

Concerning this clonotype itself: At one of its ends the junction is not consistent with the germline gene, which may arise from a read error. The chain links TRBV4-2 to TRBJ2-1; tentatively, D is TRBD1 or TRBD2 (5 bases each). Per the germline V gene, CDR1 is LGHNA and CDR2 is YNFKEQ. The CDR3 runs 17 residues. CDR3 DNA: TGTGCTAGGAGCCAAGAGGGGAGTGGCGGGCCCTACAATGAGCAGTCCTTC. This sequence encodes CARSQEGSGGPYNEQSF.

On this clonotype itself: A read error is likely, as this CDR3 ends without the conserved phenylalanine or tryptophan. V usage is TRBV6-5 and J usage is TRBJ2-5; 8 bases fit TRBD2. V lost 5 bases, J lost 6 bases, and 5 bases stayed unmatched. The CDR3 spans 13 residues. Germline V gives CDR1 MNHEY, CDR2 SVGAGI. The CDR3 loop reads CASSRLAGQTQYS. The CDR3 region has the DNA TGTGCCAGCAGTCGATTAGCGGGACAGACCCAGTACTCC.

The chain links TRBV28 to TRBJ2-7; 7 nucleotides line up with TRBD1. Germline trimming cut 9 bases from V and 8 bases from J; bases unmatched to any gene: 13. Per the germline V gene, CDR1 is MDHEN and CDR2 is SYDVKM. The CDR3 contains 13 residues. Here the CDR3 reads CARRSRGLFKQYF. For the CDR3, the DNA is TGTGCCAGGAGGTCCAGGGGGTTATTCAAGCAGTACTTC.

In the case of this clonotype: A much more abundant neighbour one base away suggests this may be a read error. The rearrangement uses TRBV6-5 and TRBJ2-7; 7 bases match TRBD2. The trim removed 2 bases at V and 9 bases at J, leaving 10 bases unmatched. CDR1 MNHEY and CDR2 SVGAGI come from the germline V gene. CDR3 length equals 14 residues. The CDR3: CASSYNREARGQYF. CDR3 sequence (DNA): TGTGCCAGCAGTTACAATCGGGAGGCACGCGGGCAGTACTTC.

A word on this clonotype: This CDR3 is missing its conserved last phenylalanine or tryptophan, likely due to a read error. The chain uses TRBV12-3 or TRBV12-4 and TRBJ2-1; D possibly corresponds to TRBD1 (5 bases). The CDR3 loop spans 15 amino acids. V lost 6 bases to trimming and J lost 8 bases, with 20 bases between them. The CDR3 sequence is CASSPWTKSGDEQFL. The CDR3 nucleotides are TGTGCCAGCAGCCCGTGGACAAAATCAGGCGATGAGCAGTTCCTC.

Concerning this clonotype: A read error may explain this, as a much larger clone is one base away. The chain carries TRBV20-1 and TRBJ2-3, with 9 bases that match TRBD2. Per germline, CDR1 DFQATT and CDR2 SNEGSKA (reference sequence). The CDR3 is made up of 16 amino acids. The CDR3 DNA sequence: TGCAGTGCTAGCAGAAGTAGCGGGGGAAGCACAGATACGCATTATTTT. Encoded protein: CSASRSSGGSTDTHYF.

This clonotype was observed many times. V gene TRBV20-1 combines with J gene TRBJ1-2; D unclear. There are 13 residues in the CDR3. Germline V gene data show CDR1 as DFQATT and CDR2 as SNEGSKA (reference sequence). V gave up 3 bases and J gave up 0 bases, with 8 bases separating them. The DNA for the CDR3 is TGCAGTGCTAGTCCAGAGGCTAACTATGGCTACACCTTC. Translation gives CSASPEANYGYTF.